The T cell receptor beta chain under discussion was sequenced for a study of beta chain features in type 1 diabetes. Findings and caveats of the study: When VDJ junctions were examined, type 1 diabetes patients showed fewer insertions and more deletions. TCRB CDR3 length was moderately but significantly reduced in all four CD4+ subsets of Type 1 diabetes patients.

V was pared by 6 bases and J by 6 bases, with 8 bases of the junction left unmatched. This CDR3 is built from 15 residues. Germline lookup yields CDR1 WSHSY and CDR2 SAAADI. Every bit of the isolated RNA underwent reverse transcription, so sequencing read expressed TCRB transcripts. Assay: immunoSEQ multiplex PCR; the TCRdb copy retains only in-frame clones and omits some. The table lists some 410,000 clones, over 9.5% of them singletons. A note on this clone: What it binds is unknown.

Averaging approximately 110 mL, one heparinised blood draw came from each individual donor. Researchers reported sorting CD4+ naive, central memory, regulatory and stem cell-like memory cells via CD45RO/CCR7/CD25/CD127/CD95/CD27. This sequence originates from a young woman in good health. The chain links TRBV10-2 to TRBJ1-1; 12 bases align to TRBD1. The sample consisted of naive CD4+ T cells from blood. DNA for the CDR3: TGCGCCAGCAGGAAATCGGGACAGGGGGCGGCTGAAGCTTTCTTT. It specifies CASRKSGQGAAEAFF.